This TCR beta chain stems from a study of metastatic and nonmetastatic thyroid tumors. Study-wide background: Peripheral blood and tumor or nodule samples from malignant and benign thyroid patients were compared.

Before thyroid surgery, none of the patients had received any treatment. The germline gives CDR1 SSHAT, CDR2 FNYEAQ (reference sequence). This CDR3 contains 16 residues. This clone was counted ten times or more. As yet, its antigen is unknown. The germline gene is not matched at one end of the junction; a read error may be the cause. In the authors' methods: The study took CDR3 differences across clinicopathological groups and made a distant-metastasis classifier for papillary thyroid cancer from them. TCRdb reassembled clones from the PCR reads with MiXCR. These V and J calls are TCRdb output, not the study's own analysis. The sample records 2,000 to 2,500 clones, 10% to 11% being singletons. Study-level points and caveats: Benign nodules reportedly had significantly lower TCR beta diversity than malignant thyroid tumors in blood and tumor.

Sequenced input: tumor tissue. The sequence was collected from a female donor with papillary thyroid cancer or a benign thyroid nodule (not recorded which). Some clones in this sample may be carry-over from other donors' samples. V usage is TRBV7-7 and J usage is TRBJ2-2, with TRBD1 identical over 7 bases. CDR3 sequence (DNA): TGTGCTAGCAGCTCCTTAACAGGGGAAGTGGCCGGGGAGCTGTTTTTT. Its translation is CASSSLTGEVAGELFF.